Reported below is one T cell receptor (beta chain). The antigen is unknown. In preparing the TRB cDNA libraries, 5' RACE with UMI labels was used. TCRdb reworked the 5' RACE reads into one entry per CDR3 protein, no DNA. Across 70,000 to 95,000 distinct CDR3 sequences, the top ten clones capture 1.5% to 2% of the sample. The sample comes from a study of CXCR3-negative and CXCR3-positive naive CD8 T cells. Study-wide results and limits: Against CXCR3-negative naive cells, CXCR3-positive naive cells showed more hydrophobic TRB CDR3s.

The CDR3 has 13 residues. In germline, CDR1 is SEHNR, CDR2 FQNEAQ (reference sequence). Subsets of CD8+ T cells were each sorted in triplicate at some 300,000 cells apiece. The authors gated naive CD8+ T cells as CD45RO-CCR7+CD27+CD95-. The sequence was collected from a human donor in good health. Some clones in this sample may be carry-over from other donors' samples. Sample: naive CXCR3- CD8+ T cells from blood. Indicated subset: CD45RO-CCR7+CD27+CD95- naive CD8+ T cells lacking CXCR3 (TNR3-). The V gene is TRBV7-9, the J gene TRBJ1-1; TCRdb calls TRBD1, which cannot be checked without DNA. CDR3 protein: CASRTSGDTEAFF.